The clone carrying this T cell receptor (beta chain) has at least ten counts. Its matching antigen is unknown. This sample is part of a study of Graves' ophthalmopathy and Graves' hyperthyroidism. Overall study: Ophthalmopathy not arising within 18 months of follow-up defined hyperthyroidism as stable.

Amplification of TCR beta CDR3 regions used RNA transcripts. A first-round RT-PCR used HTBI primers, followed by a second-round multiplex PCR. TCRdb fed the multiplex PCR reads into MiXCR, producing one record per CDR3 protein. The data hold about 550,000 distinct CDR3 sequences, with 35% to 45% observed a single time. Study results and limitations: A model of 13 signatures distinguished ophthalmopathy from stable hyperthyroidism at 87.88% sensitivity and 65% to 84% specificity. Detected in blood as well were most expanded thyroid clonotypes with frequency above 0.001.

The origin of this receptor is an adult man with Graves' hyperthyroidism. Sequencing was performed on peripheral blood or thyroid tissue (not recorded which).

The CDR3 region is CSAPGGRASYEQYF. DNA of the CDR3: TGCAGTGCGCCAGGGGGAAGGGCCTCCTACGAGCAGTACTTC. The V call is TRBV20-1, the J call TRBJ2-7; 7 bases align to TRBD1. The germline CDR1 and CDR2 sequences are DFQATT and SNEGSKA (reference sequence). V lost 6 bases and J lost 0; bases outside the gene matches: 8. The CDR3 runs to 14 residues.